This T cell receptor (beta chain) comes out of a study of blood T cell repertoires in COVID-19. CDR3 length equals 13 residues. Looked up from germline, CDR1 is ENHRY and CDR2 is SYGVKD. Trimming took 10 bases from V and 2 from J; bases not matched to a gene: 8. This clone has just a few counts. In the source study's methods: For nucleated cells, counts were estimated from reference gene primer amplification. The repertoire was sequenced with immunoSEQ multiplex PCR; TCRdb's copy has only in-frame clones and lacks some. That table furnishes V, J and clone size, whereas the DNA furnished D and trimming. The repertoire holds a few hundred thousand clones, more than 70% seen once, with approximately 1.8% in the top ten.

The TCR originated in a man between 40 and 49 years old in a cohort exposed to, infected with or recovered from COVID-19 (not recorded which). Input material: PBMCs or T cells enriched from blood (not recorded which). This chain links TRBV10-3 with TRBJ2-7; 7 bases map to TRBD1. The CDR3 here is CATQGVATYEQYF. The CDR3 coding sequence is TGTGCCACCCAGGGGGTTGCCACCTACGAGCAGTACTTC.